This TCR beta chain was identified in a study of beta chain features in type 1 diabetes. Study-level points and caveats: Any PCR bias toward short templates would affect both groups alike. A potential influence of HLA type upon TCRB rearrangement remained unresolved herein.

CDR3 length: 13 residues. The V gene's germline CDR1 is PRHDT and CDR2 FYEKMQ (reference sequence). V was clipped by 2 bases and J by 6 bases, with 10 bases between them. This clone was counted a few times. Its antigen is not identified. Sequenced material consisted of expressed TCRB transcripts (all of the isolated RNA was reverse transcribed). Generated by immunoSEQ multiplex PCR, the TCRdb table keeps only in-frame clones and is missing some. The top ten hold 0.05% to 0.065% of the sample, which has just over 450,000 clones, about 32% seen once. Sequencing input: naive CD4+ T cells from blood. The TCR comes from a young man in good health. The rearrangement uses TRBV13 and TRBJ1-1; D is unresolved. Here the CDR3 reads CASSLSATSEAFF. DNA of the CDR3: TGTGCCAGCAGCTTATCGGCGACGTCTGAAGCTTTCTTT.